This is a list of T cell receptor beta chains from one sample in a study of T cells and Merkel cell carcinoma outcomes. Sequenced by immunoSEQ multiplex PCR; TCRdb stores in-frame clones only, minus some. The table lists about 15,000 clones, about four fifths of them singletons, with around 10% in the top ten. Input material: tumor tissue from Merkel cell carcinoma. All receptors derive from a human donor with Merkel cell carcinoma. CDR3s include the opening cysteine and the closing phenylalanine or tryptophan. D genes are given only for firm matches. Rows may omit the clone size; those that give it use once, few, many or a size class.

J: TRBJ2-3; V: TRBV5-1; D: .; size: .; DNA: TGCGCCAGCAGCCTCGATAATCAAGTAGATACGCAGTATTTT; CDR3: CASSLDNQVDTQYF
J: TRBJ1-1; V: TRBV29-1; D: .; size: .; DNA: TGCAGCGTTGATGCGAACACTGAAGCTTTCTTT; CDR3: CSVDANTEAFF
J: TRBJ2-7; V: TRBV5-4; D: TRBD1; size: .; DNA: TGTGCCAGCAGCTTGCCAGGGGGCGCGAGAGAGCAGTACTTC; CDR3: CASSLPGGAREQYF
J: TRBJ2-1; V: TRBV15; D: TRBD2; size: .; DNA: TGTGCCACCAGCGGGAGGACTAGCGGAGCCAATGAGCAGTTCTTC; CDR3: CATSGRTSGANEQFF
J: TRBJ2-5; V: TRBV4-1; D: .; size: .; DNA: TGCGCCAGCAGCCAAGGGACCGGGGGAGAGACCCAGTACTTC; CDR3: CASSQGTGGETQYF
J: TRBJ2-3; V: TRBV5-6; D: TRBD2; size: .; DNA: TGTGCCAGCAGCTTGGCGCTAGCGGGGATCACAGATACGCAGTATTTT; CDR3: CASSLALAGITDTQYF
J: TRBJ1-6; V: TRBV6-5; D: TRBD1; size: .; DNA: TGTGCCAGCAGTACCACAGGGGGCGCACCCCTCCACTTT; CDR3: CASSTTGGAPLHF
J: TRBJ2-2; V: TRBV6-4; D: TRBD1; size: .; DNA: TGTGCCAGCAGCGTACAGGGGGCCGGGGAGCTGTTTTTT; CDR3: CASSVQGAGELFF
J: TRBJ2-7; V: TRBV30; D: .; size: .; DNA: TGTGCCTGGAGTGCGGGCACCTCCTACGAGCAGTACTTC; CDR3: CAWSAGTSYEQYF
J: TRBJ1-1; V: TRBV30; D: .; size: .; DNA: TGTGCCTGGAGTTACAGCGTGAACACTGAAGCTTTCTTT; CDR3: CAWSYSVNTEAFF
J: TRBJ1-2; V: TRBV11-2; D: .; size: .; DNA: TGTGCCAGCAGCTTAGGCCAGAATGGCTACACCTTC; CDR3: CASSLGQNGYTF
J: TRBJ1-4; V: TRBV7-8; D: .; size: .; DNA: TGTGCCAGCAGCTTAGGTCAGGCCCCTGGCGAAAAACTGTTTTTT; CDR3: CASSLGQAPGEKLFF
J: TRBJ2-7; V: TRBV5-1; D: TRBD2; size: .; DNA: TGCGCCAGCAGCCCTAGGGACTACTCCTACGAGCAGTACTTC; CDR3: CASSPRDYSYEQYF
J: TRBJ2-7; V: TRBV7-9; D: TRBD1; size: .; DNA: TGTGCCAGCAGGGGACAGGGGCCGGGGGAGCAGTACTTC; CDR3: CASRGQGPGEQYF
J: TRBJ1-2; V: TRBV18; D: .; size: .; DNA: TGTGCCAGCTCACCCGAACAGGACGTGACCTATGGCTACACCTTC; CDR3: CASSPEQDVTYGYTF
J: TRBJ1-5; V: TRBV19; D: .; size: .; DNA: TGTGCCAGTAGTATAGGCCACGGAAGCAATCAGCCCCAGCATTTT; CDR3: CASSIGHGSNQPQHF
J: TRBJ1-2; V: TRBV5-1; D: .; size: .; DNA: TGCGCCAGCAGCCTAGGGGGTTCTAACTATGGCTACATCTTC; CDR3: CASSLGGSNYGYIF
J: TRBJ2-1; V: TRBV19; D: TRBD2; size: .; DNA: TGTGCCAGCAGGACTAGCGGGAGTCACAATGAGCAGTTCTTC; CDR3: CASRTSGSHNEQFF
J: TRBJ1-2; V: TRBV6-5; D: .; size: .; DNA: TGTGCCAGCCGCGCGACCGTTAACTATGGCTACACCTTC; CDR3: CASRATVNYGYTF
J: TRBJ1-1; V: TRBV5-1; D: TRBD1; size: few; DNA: TGCGCCAGCAGCTCAGGGGGGCTAATGAACACTGAAGCTTTCTTT; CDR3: CASSSGGLMNTEAFF
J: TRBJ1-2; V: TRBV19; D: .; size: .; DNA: TGTGCCAGTAGTATAGACCCCTCCGCCGTCTATGGCTACACCTTC; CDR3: CASSIDPSAVYGYTF
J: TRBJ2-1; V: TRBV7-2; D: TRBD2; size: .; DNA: TGTGCCAGCAGCTTAGATGGACTAGCGGGTAAGCAGTTCTTC; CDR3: CASSLDGLAGKQFF
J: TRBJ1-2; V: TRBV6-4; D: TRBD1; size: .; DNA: TGTGCCAGCAGTCGTGGACAGGGGGATGGCTACACCTTC; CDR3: CASSRGQGDGYTF
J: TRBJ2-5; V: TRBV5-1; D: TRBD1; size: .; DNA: TGCGCCAGCAGCAGGGACAGGGGCTTGGAGACCCAGTACTTC; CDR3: CASSRDRGLETQYF
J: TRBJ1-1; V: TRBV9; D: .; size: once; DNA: TGTGCCAGCAGCGGGCCCTGGGGTACTGAAGCTTTCTTT; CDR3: CASSGPWGTEAFF
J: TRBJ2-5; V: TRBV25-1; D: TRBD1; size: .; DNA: TGTGCCAGCAGTGAGGCTGGACAGGGGGTTTCAGAGACCCAGTACTTC; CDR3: CASSEAGQGVSETQYF
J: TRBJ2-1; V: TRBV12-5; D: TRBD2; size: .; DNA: TGTGCTAGTGGCCTCACTAGCGGGGGATACAATGAGCAGTTCTTC; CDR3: CASGLTSGGYNEQFF
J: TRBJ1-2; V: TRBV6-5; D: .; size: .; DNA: TGTGCCAGCAGCCCCGGCGGCGGTCGCCGTCGAGGCTACACCTTC; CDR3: CASSPGGGRRRGYTF
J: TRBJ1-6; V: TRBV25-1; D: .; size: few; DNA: TGTGCCACCCGACAGGCAAATTCCCCCCTCCACTTT; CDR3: CATRQANSPLHF
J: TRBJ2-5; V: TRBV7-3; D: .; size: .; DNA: TGTGCCAGCAGCTCGAGCGGGCTAGGGGGGGCCCAGTACTTC; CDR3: CASSSSGLGGAQYF
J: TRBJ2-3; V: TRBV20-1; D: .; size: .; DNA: TGCAGTGCTAGAGCCAGGACGCAGTATTTT; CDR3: CSARARTQYF
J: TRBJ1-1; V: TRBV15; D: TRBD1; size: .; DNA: TGTGCCACCAGCAGTGGACAGGGGCTAGCTTTCTTT; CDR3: CATSSGQGLAFF
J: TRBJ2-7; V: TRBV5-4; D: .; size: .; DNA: TGTGCCAGCAGCTTGGCCGGGACCGGCAACTACGAGCAGTACTTC; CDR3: CASSLAGTGNYEQYF
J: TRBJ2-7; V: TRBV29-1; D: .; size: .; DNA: TGCAGCGTTTTGCCCGGGGGTTCCTACGAGCAGTACTTC; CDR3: CSVLPGGSYEQYF
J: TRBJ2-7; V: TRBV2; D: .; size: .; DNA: TGTGCCAGCAGAGACTCCGGGCCACGGTACGAGCAGTACTTC; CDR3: CASRDSGPRYEQYF
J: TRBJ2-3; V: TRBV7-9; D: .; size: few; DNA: TGTGCCAGCAGCCGCTCGGGTAGGACGGATACAGATACGCAGTATTTT; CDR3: CASSRSGRTDTDTQYF
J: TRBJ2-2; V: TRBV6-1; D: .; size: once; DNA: TGTGCCACGCTTCGGGGCTCACAGAACACCGGGGAGCTGTTTTTT; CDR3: CATLRGSQNTGELFF
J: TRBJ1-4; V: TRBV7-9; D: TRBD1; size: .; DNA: TGTGCCAGCAGCGCGCGGACAGGGGCCGAAAAACTGTTTTTT; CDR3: CASSARTGAEKLFF
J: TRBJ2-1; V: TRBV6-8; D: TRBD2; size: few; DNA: TGTGCCAGCAGTTACCCCCCTTTCCTAGCGGGAAGTGGTGAGCAGTTCTTC; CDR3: CASSYPPFLAGSGEQFF
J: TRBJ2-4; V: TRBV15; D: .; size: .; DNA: TGTGCCACCAGCCGGGGAGATCGGAACATTCAGTACTTC; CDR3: CATSRGDRNIQYF
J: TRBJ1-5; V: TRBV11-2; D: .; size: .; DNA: TGTGCCAGCAGCTCGGGGCACAATCAGCCCCAGCATTTT; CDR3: CASSSGHNQPQHF
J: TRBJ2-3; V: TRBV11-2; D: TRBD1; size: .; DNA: TGTGCCAGCAGCTTAGGTGGGGGAATGAGACAGGGCGCAACAGATACGCAGTATTTT; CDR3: CASSLGGGMRQGATDTQYF
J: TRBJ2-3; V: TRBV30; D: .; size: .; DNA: TGTGCCTGGAGTCCAAAACAGCTCACAGATACGCAGTATTTT; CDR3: CAWSPKQLTDTQYF
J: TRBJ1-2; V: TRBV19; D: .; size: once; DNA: TGTGCCAGTAGTATATCCAGGGGAGATGGCTACACCTTC; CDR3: CASSISRGDGYTF
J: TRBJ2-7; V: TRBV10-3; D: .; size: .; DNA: TGTGCCATCGGTAAGGACCCAACCTACGAGCAGTACTTC; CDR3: CAIGKDPTYEQYF
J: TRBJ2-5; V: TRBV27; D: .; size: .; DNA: TGTGCCAGCAGTTTAGCACAGCCACTCCAAGAGACCCAGTACTTC; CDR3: CASSLAQPLQETQYF